This entry features one TCR beta chain sequence. The antigen is not known. The sample is drawn from a study of beta chain features in type 1 diabetes. Findings of the study overall: Shortening that was moderate but significant affected the TCRB CDR3s of Type 1 diabetes patients in all four CD4+ subsets. The study found fewer insertions and more deletions at VDJ junctions in type 1 diabetes patients.

The germline gives CDR1 SGHRS, CDR2 YFSETQ. There are 14 residues in the CDR3. The V gene lost 0 bases and the J gene lost 4 bases, with 10 bases spanning the gap. Isolated RNA was reverse transcribed in full, so expressed TCRB transcripts were sequenced. TCRdb keeps only in-frame clones here, not all; method: immunoSEQ multiplex PCR. Here the sample spans about 660,000 clones, around 15% being singletons. Sample: naive CD4+ T cells from blood. This chain joins TRBV5-1 and TRBJ1-2, with D uncertain. This sequence was found in a man younger than 35 with type 1 diabetes. CDR3 nucleotides: TGCGCCAGCAGCTTGGGGCTTACCAGCTATGGCTACACCTTC. This encodes CASSLGLTSYGYTF.